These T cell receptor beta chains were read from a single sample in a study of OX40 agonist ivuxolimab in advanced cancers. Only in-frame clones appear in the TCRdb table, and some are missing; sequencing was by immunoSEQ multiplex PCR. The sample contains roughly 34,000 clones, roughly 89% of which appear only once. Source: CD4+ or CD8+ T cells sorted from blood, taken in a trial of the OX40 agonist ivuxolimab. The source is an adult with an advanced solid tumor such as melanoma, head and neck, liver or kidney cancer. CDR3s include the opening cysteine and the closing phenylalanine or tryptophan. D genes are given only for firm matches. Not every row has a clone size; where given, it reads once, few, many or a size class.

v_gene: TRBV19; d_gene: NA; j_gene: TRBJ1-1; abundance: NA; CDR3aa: CASSADGNTEAFF; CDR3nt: TGTGCCAGTAGTGCTGATGGAAACACTGAAGCTTTCTTT
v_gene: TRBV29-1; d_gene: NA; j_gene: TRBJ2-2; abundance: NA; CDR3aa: CSVENRGSNTGELFF; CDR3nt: TGCAGCGTTGAAAATAGGGGATCGAACACCGGGGAGCTGTTTTTT
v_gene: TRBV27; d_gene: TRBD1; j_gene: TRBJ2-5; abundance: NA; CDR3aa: CASSTGGLETQYF; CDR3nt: TGTGCCAGTTCGACAGGGGGTTTAGAGACCCAGTACTTC
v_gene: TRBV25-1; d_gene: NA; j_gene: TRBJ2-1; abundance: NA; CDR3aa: CASSGVISGSSYNEQFF; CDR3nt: TGTGCCAGCAGTGGAGTAATAAGCGGAAGCTCCTACAATGAGCAGTTCTTC
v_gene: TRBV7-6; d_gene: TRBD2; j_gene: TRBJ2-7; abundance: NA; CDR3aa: CASSLYFRAGTNSYEQYF; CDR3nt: TGTGCCAGCAGCTTGTATTTTCGAGCGGGGACGAACTCCTACGAGCAGTACTTC
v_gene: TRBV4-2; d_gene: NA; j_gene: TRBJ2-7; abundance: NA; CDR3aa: CASSRGGPEQYF; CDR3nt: TGTGCCAGCAGTCGTGGCGGGCCCGAGCAGTACTTC
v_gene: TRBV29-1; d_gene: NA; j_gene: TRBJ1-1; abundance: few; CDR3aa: CSALPRTVNTEAFF; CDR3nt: TGCAGCGCCCTACCCCGGACGGTGAACACTGAAGCTTTCTTT
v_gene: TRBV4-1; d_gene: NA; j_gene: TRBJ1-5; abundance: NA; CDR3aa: CASSQSPRGGLPQHF; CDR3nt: TGCGCCAGCAGCCAGTCGCCAAGGGGAGGGTTGCCCCAGCATTTT
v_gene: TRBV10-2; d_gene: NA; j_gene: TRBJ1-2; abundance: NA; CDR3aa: CASRGSTGPANYGYTF; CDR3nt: TGCGCCAGCAGGGGGTCGACAGGTCCCGCAAACTATGGCTACACCTTC
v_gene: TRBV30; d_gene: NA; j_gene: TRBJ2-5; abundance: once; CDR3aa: CAWSVGASQETQYF; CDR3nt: TGTGCCTGGAGTGTAGGCGCCAGTCAAGAGACCCAGTACTTC
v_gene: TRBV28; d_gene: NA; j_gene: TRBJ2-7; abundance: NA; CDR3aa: CASSRTATSSYEQYF; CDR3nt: TGTGCCAGCAGTCGGACAGCAACAAGCTCCTACGAGCAGTACTTC
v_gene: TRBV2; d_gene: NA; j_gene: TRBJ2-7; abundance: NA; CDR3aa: CASSDDTTHSYEQYF; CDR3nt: TGTGCCAGCAGTGATGACACCACCCACTCCTACGAGCAGTACTTC
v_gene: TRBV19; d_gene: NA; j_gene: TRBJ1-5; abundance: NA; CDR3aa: CASSLGGQPQHF; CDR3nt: TGTGCCAGTAGTTTGGGTGGCCAGCCCCAGCATTTT
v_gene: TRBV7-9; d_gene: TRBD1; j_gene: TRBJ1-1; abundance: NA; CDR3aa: CASSGRDRTEAFF; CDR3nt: TGTGCCAGCAGCGGGAGGGACAGGACTGAAGCTTTCTTT
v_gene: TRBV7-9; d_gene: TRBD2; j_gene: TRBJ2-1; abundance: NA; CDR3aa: CASSLPQTSSGGAVDEQFF; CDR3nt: TGTGCCAGCAGCTTACCCCAGACTTCTAGCGGGGGGGCCGTGGATGAGCAGTTCTTC
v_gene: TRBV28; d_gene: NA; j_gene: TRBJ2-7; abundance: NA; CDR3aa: CASSFYTYEQYF; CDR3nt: TGTGCCAGCAGTTTCTATACCTACGAGCAGTACTTC
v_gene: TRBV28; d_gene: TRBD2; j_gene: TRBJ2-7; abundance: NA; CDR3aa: CASTPQTPGAGGDEQYF; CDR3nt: TGTGCCAGCACCCCTCAAACCCCAGGGGCGGGAGGCGACGAGCAGTACTTC
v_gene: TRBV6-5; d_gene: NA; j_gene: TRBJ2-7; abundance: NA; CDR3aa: CASSTTDSLYEQYF; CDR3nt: TGTGCCAGCAGTACGACGGACAGCCTCTACGAGCAGTACTTC
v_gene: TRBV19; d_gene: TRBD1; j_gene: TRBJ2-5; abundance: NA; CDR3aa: CASSMVQGARETQYF; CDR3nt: TGTGCCAGTAGTATGGTACAGGGGGCAAGGGAGACCCAGTACTTC
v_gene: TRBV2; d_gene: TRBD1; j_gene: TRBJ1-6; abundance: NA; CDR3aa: CASSDGTGNSPLHF; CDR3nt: TGTGCCAGCAGTGACGGGACAGGGAATTCACCCCTCCACTTT
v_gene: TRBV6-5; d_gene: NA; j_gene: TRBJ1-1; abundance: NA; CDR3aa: CASSYSWTGMNTEAFF; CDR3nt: TGTGCCAGCAGTTACTCTTGGACGGGGATGAACACTGAAGCTTTCTTT
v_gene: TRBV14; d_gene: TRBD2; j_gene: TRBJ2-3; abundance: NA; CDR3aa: CASSQVFSSGRSDTQYF; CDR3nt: TGTGCCAGCAGCCAAGTATTCTCTAGCGGGAGGTCAGATACGCAGTATTTT
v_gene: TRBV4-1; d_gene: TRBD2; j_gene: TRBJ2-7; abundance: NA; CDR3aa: CASSQSVSGGQRYYEQYF; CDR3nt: TGCGCCAGCAGCCAAAGTGTTAGCGGGGGCCAGAGGTACTACGAGCAGTACTTC
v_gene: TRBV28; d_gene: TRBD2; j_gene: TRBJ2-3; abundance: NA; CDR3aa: CASSTSGPADTQYF; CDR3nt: TGTGCCAGCAGCACTAGCGGGCCTGCAGATACGCAGTATTTT
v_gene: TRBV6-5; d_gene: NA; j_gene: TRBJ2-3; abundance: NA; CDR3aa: CASSPSGTSTDTQYF; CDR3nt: TGTGCCAGCAGTCCATCCGGGACTAGCACAGATACGCAGTATTTT
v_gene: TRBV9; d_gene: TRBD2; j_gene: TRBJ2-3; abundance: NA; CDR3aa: CASSFNTRLAGGGTDTQYF; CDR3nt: TGTGCCAGCAGCTTTAACACCCGACTAGCGGGAGGGGGAACAGATACGCAGTATTTT
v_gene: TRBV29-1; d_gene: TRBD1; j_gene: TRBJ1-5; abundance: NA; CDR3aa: CSVGGQGNQPQHF; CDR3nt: TGCAGCGTTGGTGGACAGGGCAATCAGCCCCAGCATTTT
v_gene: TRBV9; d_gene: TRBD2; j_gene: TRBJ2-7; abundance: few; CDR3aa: CASSDAPTSGETYEQYF; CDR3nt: TGTGCCAGCAGCGACGCCCCGACTAGCGGGGAAACCTACGAGCAGTACTTC
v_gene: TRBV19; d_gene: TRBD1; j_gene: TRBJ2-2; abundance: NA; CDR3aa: CASTGQGRGAGELFF; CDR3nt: TGTGCCAGTACCGGACAGGGGCGGGGTGCCGGGGAGCTGTTTTTT
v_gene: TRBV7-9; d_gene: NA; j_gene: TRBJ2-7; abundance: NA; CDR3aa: CASSSPQGLLEQYF; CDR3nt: TGTGCCAGCAGCTCCCCCCAGGGTTTGCTGGAGCAGTACTTC
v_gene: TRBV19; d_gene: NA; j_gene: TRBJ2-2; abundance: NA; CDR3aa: CASSIDNTFTGELFF; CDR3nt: TGTGCCAGTAGTATAGATAACACCTTCACCGGGGAGCTGTTTTTT
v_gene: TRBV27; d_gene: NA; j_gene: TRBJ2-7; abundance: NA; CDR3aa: CASRGGQAYEQYF; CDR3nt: TGTGCCAGCAGGGGGGGACAAGCCTACGAGCAGTACTTC
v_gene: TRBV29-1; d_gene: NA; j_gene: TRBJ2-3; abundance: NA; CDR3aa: CSVTSGPSTDTQYF; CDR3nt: TGCAGCGTGACGAGCGGGCCTAGCACAGATACGCAGTATTTT
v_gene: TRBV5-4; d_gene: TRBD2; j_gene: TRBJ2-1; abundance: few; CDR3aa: CASGSTSGDNEQFF; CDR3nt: TGTGCCAGCGGGTCGACTAGCGGGGACAATGAGCAGTTCTTC
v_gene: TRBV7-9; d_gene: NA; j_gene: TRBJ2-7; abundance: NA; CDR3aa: CASSSPGASGYEQYF; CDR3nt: TGTGCCAGCAGCTCCCCGGGGGCTAGCGGCTACGAGCAGTACTTC
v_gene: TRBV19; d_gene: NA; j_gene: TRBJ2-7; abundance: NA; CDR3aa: CASSDSGVNEQYF; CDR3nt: TGTGCCAGTAGTGATTCAGGGGTAAACGAGCAGTACTTC
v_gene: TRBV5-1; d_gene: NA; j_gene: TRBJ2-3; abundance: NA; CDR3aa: CASSLIQAGTDTQYF; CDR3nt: TGCGCCAGCAGCTTGATTCAGGCGGGCACAGATACGCAGTATTTT
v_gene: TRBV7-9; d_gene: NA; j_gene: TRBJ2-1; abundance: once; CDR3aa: CASSPQGYNEQFF; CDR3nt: TGTGCCAGCAGCCCTCAGGGTTACAATGAGCAGTTCTTC
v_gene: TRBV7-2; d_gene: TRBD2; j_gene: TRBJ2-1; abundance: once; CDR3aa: CASSSKRGQPNNEQFF; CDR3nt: TGTGCCAGCAGCTCTAAGCGGGGTCAGCCTAACAATGAGCAGTTCTTC
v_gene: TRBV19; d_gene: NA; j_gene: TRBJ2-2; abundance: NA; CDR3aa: CASSTHTGELFF; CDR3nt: TGTGCCAGTAGTACTCACACCGGGGAGCTGTTTTTT
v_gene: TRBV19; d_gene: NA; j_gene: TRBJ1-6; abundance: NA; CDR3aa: CASSMWESYSPLHF; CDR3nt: TGTGCCAGTAGTATGTGGGAATCTTATTCACCCCTCCACTTT
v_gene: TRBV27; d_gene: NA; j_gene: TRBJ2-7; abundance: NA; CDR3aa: CASSWQGSEQYF; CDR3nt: TGTGCCAGCAGTTGGCAGGGGAGCGAGCAGTACTTC
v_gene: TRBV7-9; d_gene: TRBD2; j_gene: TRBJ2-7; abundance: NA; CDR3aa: CASSLEGRGAYEQYF; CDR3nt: TGTGCCAGCAGCTTAGAGGGGCGGGGGGCTTACGAGCAGTACTTC
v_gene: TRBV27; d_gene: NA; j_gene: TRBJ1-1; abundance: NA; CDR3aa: CASRRTVLNTEAFF; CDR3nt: TGTGCCAGCAGGCGGACTGTGTTGAACACTGAAGCTTTCTTT
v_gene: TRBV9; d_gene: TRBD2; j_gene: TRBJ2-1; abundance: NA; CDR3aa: CASSVGASGITYNEQFF; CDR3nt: TGTGCCAGCAGCGTAGGGGCAAGCGGGATCACCTACAATGAGCAGTTCTTC
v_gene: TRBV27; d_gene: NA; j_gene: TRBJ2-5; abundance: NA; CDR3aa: CASSLSATLRQETQYF; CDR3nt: TGTGCCAGCAGTTTAAGTGCGACTCTCAGACAAGAGACCCAGTACTTC
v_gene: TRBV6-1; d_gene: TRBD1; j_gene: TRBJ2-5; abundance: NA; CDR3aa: CASGGTGSPVETQYF; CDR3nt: TGTGCCAGCGGGGGGACAGGGTCCCCGGTGGAGACCCAGTACTTC
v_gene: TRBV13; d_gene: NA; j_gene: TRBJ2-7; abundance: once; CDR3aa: CASSLGQGYEQYF; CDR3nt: TGTGCCAGCAGCTTAGGACAGGGCTACGAGCAGTACTTC
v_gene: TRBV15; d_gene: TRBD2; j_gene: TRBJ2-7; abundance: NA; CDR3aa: CATSWASGSYEQYF; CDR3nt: TGTGCCACCAGCTGGGCTAGCGGGAGCTACGAGCAGTACTTC
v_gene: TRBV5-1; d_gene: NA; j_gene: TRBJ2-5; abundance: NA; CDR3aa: CASSLGDGRAETQYF; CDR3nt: TGCGCCAGCAGCTTGGGGGATGGCAGGGCAGAGACCCAGTACTTC
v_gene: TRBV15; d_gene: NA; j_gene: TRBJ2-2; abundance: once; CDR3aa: CATSRTSVGAGELFF; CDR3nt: TGTGCCACCAGCAGAACCTCTGTCGGGGCCGGGGAGCTGTTTTTT
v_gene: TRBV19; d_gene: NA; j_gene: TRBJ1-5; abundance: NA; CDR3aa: CASSIVGSNNQPQHF; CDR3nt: TGTGCCAGTAGTATAGTTGGCTCGAACAATCAGCCCCAGCATTTT
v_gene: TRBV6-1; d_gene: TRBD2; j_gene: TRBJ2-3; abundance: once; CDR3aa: CASSGPPGAGGRDTQYF; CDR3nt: TGTGCCAGCAGTGGTCCCCCGGGAGCGGGGGGAAGAGATACGCAGTATTTT
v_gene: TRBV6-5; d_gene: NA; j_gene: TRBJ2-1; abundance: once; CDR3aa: CASSTQVSSYNEQFF; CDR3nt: TGTGCCAGCAGTACACAGGTAAGCTCCTACAATGAGCAGTTCTTC
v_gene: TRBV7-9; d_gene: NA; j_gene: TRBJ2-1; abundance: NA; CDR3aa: CASSPPAGAYNEQFF; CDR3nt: TGTGCCAGCAGCCCGCCGGCGGGGGCATACAATGAGCAGTTCTTC
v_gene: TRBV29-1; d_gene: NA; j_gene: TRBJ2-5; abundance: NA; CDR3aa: CGVRAGGLETQYF; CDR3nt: TGCGGCGTTCGTGCAGGGGGGTTGGAGACCCAGTACTTC
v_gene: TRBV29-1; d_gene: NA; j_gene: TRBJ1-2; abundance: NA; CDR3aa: CSVEEANGYTF; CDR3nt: TGCAGCGTTGAAGAGGCAAATGGCTACACCTTC
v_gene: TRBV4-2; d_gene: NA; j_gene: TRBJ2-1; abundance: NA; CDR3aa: CASSQKRSSYNEQFF; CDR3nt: TGTGCCAGCAGCCAAAAGCGGAGCTCCTACAATGAGCAGTTCTTC
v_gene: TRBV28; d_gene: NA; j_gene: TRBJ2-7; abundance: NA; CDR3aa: CASGSYPIRSSYEQYF; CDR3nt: TGTGCCAGCGGATCGTATCCGATACGAAGCTCCTACGAGCAGTACTTC